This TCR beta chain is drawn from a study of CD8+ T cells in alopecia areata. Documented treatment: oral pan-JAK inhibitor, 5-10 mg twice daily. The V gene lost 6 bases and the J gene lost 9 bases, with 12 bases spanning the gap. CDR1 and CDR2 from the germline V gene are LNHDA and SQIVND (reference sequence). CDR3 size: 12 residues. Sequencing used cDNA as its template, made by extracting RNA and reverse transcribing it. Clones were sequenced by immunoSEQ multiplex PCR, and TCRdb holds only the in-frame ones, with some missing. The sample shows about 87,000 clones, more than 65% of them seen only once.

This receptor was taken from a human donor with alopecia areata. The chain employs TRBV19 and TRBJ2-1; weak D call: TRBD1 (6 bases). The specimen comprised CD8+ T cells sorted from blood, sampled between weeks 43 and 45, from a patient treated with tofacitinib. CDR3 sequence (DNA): TGTGCCAGTAGCCCTGGGACAATTGAGCAGTTCTTC. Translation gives CASSPGTIEQFF.